A selection of T cell receptor beta chains follows, all from one sample in a study of T-cell reconstitution after alpha-beta-depleted transplantation in children. MiXCR was run by TCRdb on the PCR reads, yielding one entry per CDR3 protein. The sample records about 610,000 distinct CDR3 sequences, about 11% being singletons. Sequencing was performed on PBMCs from the stem cell graft donor, taken from the stem cell graft. These receptors were collected from a human donor who donated a stem cell graft to a child with acute myeloid leukemia. Each CDR3 is given with its conserved first and last residue. D genes are given only for firm matches. The size entry is marked missing in some rows and otherwise reads once, few, many or a size class.

j_gene: TRBJ2-4; d_gene: -; v_gene: TRBV29-1; abundance: -; CDR3aa: CSVELGGAKNIQYF; CDR3nt: TGCAGCGTTGAACTCGGCGGGGCGAAAAACATTCAGTACTTC
j_gene: TRBJ1-5; d_gene: -; v_gene: TRBV6-2/TRBV6-3; abundance: -; CDR3aa: CASSYSTNNPLYSGPNQPQHF; CDR3nt: TGTGCCAGCAGTTACTCGACGAACAACCCTTTGTATTCCGGGCCAAATCAGCCCCAGCATTTT
j_gene: TRBJ2-7; d_gene: TRBD1; v_gene: TRBV12-3/TRBV12-4; abundance: few; CDR3aa: CASTPQTRAGGTYEQYF; CDR3nt: TGTGCCAGCACCCCCCAAACAAGGGCAGGGGGCACCTACGAGCAGTACTTC
j_gene: TRBJ2-3; d_gene: -; v_gene: TRBV29-1; abundance: many; CDR3aa: CSVVGLSTDTQYF; CDR3nt: TGCAGCGTTGTGGGTTTGAGCACAGATACGCAGTATTTT
j_gene: TRBJ1-1; d_gene: -; v_gene: TRBV12-3/TRBV12-4; abundance: -; CDR3aa: CASSLGPQGTEAFF; CDR3nt: TGTGCCAGCAGTCTCGGGCCTCAGGGGACTGAAGCTTTCTTT
j_gene: TRBJ2-1; d_gene: -; v_gene: TRBV12-5; abundance: few; CDR3aa: CASGLGWGEQFF; CDR3nt: TGTGCTAGTGGTTTGGGTTGGGGAGAGCAGTTCTTC
j_gene: TRBJ2-7; d_gene: -; v_gene: TRBV5-1; abundance: -; CDR3aa: CASRRLQGQYEQYF; CDR3nt: TGCGCCAGCAGGAGACTTCAGGGGCAATACGAGCAGTACTTC
j_gene: TRBJ2-1; d_gene: -; v_gene: TRBV3-1; abundance: many; CDR3aa: CASSLSGEQFF; CDR3nt: TGTGCCAGCAGCCTTTCGGGAGAGCAGTTCTTC
j_gene: TRBJ2-7; d_gene: -; v_gene: TRBV12-3/TRBV12-4; abundance: few; CDR3aa: CASSSSEGGTSYEQYF; CDR3nt: TGTGCCAGCAGTTCATCCGAGGGCGGGACCTCCTACGAGCAGTACTTC
j_gene: TRBJ1-4; d_gene: -; v_gene: TRBV10-3; abundance: few; CDR3aa: CAISWGAGEKLFF; CDR3nt: TGTGCCATCAGTTGGGGGGCCGGAGAAAAACTGTTTTTT
j_gene: TRBJ1-1; d_gene: TRBD1; v_gene: TRBV12-5; abundance: -; CDR3aa: CASGLGQGGTEAFF; CDR3nt: TGTGCTAGTGGCCTGGGACAGGGAGGCACTGAAGCTTTCTTT
j_gene: TRBJ2-7; d_gene: TRBD2; v_gene: TRBV7-2; abundance: many; CDR3aa: CASSLRTSGLSYEQYF; CDR3nt: TGTGCCAGCAGCTTAAGAACTAGCGGGTTGTCCTACGAGCAGTACTTC
j_gene: TRBJ2-7; d_gene: -; v_gene: TRBV14; abundance: few; CDR3aa: CASSQRLKAYEQYF; CDR3nt: TGTGCCAGCAGCCAACGTCTGAAAGCCTACGAGCAGTACTTC
j_gene: TRBJ2-1; d_gene: -; v_gene: TRBV20-1; abundance: many; CDR3aa: CSKTPYNEQFF; CDR3nt: TGCAGTAAGACCCCCTACAATGAGCAGTTCTTC
j_gene: TRBJ2-3; d_gene: -; v_gene: TRBV20-1; abundance: many; CDR3aa: CSARDAGSGPDTQYF; CDR3nt: TGCAGTGCTAGAGACGCAGGGAGTGGACCAGATACGCAGTATTTT
j_gene: TRBJ1-3; d_gene: -; v_gene: TRBV6-1; abundance: -; CDR3aa: CASNSGRNPFEGHTIYF; CDR3nt: TGTGCCAGTAACTCCGGACGTAACCCCTTCGAAGGACACACCATATATTTT